The sample holds one count of the clone carrying this T cell receptor (beta chain). Antigen unknown. This entry comes from a study of shared clonotypes between healthy human individuals. The wider study: A donor's plate count was three for CD4 naive and three for CD4 memory; CD8 naive had two and CD8 memory one. Study results and limitations: With a handful of donors compared, around 5.4% of naive CD4 clonotypes were shared.

Over several immunoSEQ plates, each subset's genomic DNA was distributed in even portions. Method: immunoSEQ multiplex PCR; TCRdb's copy keeps in-frame clones and lacks some. The table records approximately 98,000 clones, over 65% of them present only once. V lost 3 bases to trimming and J lost 5 bases; unmatched junction nucleotides: 6. In germline, CDR1 is MNHNS, CDR2 SASEGT. This CDR3 contains 15 residues. The source material was memory CD8+ T cells sorted from blood. Subset denoted: CD45RO+ cells pooled with CCR7-negative TemRA cells. This chain joins TRBV6-1 and TRBJ2-5; 10 nucleotides agree with TRBD2. The clonotype comes from a woman in her twenties or thirties in good health. The CDR3 region is CASSESSGSSETQYF. CDR3 DNA sequence: TGTGCCAGCAGTGAGTCTAGCGGGAGCTCTGAGACCCAGTACTTC.